The 16 T cell receptor beta chains in this list originate from one sample, sequenced in a study of blood T cell repertoires in COVID-19 (dated by TCRdb to 2019 to 2021). The library was obtained by the immunoSEQ multiplex PCR assay. As stored in TCRdb, this immuneACCESS dataset retains in-frame rearrangements with V and J assigned. A fraction of the clones does not appear; measured against another copy, unresolved V genes explain less than half of the discrepancy, and the remainder lacks a known reason. For this sample the table gives a few hundred thousand clones, of which approximately 88% were detected only once. The leading ten clones occupy around 3.1% of the sample. The material sequenced was PBMCs or T cells enriched from blood (not recorded which). The receptors were gathered from a woman in her forties who had been exposed to COVID-19.

The chain couples TRBV30 to TRBJ1-5, with D tentatively TRBD1 (5 bases). Germline CDR1 is GTSNPN and CDR2 is SVGIG (reference sequence). The germline V and J ends were trimmed by 2 bases and 7 bases, with 15 bases remaining between them. The CDR3 totals 14 residues. In DNA form, the CDR3 reads TGTGCCTGGAGTTGGTCAGGGTATATGCAGCCCCAGCATTTT. Translating it yields CAWSWSGYMQPQHF.

The gene calls are TRBV12-3 or TRBV12-4 and TRBJ1-1; D perhaps matches TRBD1 (6 bases). V gave up 4 bases and J gave up 9 bases, with 15 bases separating them. The CDR3 runs 13 residues. The CDR3 here is CASSSQTGPKAFF. In DNA, the CDR3 is TGTGCCAGCAGTTCTCAGACAGGCCCTAAAGCTTTCTTT.

CDR3 in DNA: TGTGCCAGTAGTATAGATTCCGGGACAGGGACGTCCCGTAACACTGAAGCTTTCTTT. It specifies CASSIDSGTGTSRNTEAFF. The V and J genes are TRBV19 and TRBJ1-1, with TRBD1 matching 9 bases. The CDR3 is 19 amino acids. V shed 0 bases, J shed 2 bases, and the junction held 13 bases outside the gene matches. Per the germline V gene, CDR1 is LNHDA and CDR2 is SQIVND (reference sequence).

This clone appeared a single time. The chain links TRBV28 to TRBJ1-4; D call uncertain. The germline gives CDR1 MDHEN, CDR2 SYDVKM. This CDR3 has 14 amino acids. Trimming left V 1 base short and J 14 bases short, with 17 bases between. CDR3 DNA sequence: TGTGCCAGCAGTTTATCGGGTGATATGAAAGGTCTGTTTTTT. Its translation is CASSLSGDMKGLFF.

The V and J genes are TRBV19 and TRBJ2-3; TRBD2 aligns across 9 bases. The CDR3 contains 15 residues. Trimming at V came to 7 bases and at J to 4 bases, leaving 9 bases not matched to a gene. Germline loops: CDR1 LNHDA, CDR2 SQIVND (reference sequence). The CDR3 DNA is TGTGCCAGTACCCCTGGCGGGGGGGCCTCAGATACGCAGTATTTT. It specifies CASTPGGGASDTQYF.

This rearrangement joins TRBV4-1 to TRBJ1-6, with TRBD1 as a possible D gene (6 bases). Germline values: CDR1 MGHRA, CDR2 YSYEKL. Trimming cost V 0 bases and J 10 bases, with 13 bases left between them. The CDR3 covers 15 residues. The CDR3 DNA reads TGCGCCAGCAGCCAAGAGGGACAACCCACATCACCCCTCCACTTT. This sequence encodes CASSQEGQPTSPLHF.

The chain links TRBV28 to TRBJ1-2, with D perhaps TRBD1 (6 bases). Germline V gene lookup returns CDR1 MDHEN and CDR2 SYDVKM. CDR3 length: 13 amino acids. Trimming stripped 11 bases from V and 4 bases from J, with 17 bases between. CDR3 protein: CAGQGQGVYGYTF. The CDR3 DNA reads as TGTGCCGGCCAGGGGCAGGGTGTCTATGGCTACACCTTC.

The CDR3 reads CASSIQGLTDTQYF. The CDR3 DNA sequence: TGTGCCAGTAGTATCCAGGGGTTGACAGATACGCAGTATTTT. The genes are TRBV19 and TRBJ2-3; perhaps TRBD1 as D (6 bases). The V and J ends lost 3 bases and 3 bases respectively, with 10 bases between them. The CDR3 sequence is 14 residues long. The germline V gene has CDR1 LNHDA and CDR2 SQIVND (reference sequence).

The CDR3 loop is CASSGTGGRDTQYF. CDR3 bases: TGCGCCAGCAGTGGGACAGGGGGAAGGGATACGCAGTATTTT. The chain employs TRBV4-3 and TRBJ2-3, with TRBD1 matching over 11 bases. Trimming took 6 bases from V and 6 from J; bases not matched to a gene: 5. Looked up from germline, CDR1 is LGHNA and CDR2 is YSLEER. The length of the CDR3 is 14 residues.

This clone came up once. V is TRBV2 and J is TRBJ2-1, with 7 bases fitting TRBD1. Germline V lookup: CDR1 SNHLY, CDR2 FYNNEI. The CDR3 extends over 11 amino acids. V shed 10 bases, J shed 5 bases, and the junction held 2 bases outside the gene matches. This chain's CDR3 is CATDRNNEQFF. CDR3 nucleotides: TGTGCCACGGACAGGAACAATGAGCAGTTCTTC.

The CDR3 here is CASRRTGTNYGYTF. In DNA form, the CDR3 reads TGTGCCAGCAGGCGAACAGGGACTAACTATGGCTACACCTTC. The gene calls are TRBV27 and TRBJ1-2; possible D gene TRBD1, 6 bases. The germline V and J ends were trimmed by 6 bases and 0 bases, with 11 bases remaining between them. The germline V gene has CDR1 MNHEY and CDR2 SMNVEV (reference sequence). The CDR3 consists of 14 residues.

The V and J genes are TRBV5-4 and TRBJ2-1; 7 bases map to TRBD2. V shed 3 bases and J 2 bases; nucleotides not matched to a gene: 8. In germline, CDR1 is SGHNT, CDR2 YYREEE (reference sequence). This CDR3 has 16 amino acids. The DNA for the CDR3 is TGTGCCAGCAGCTCACTAGCGAGAGGGGCCTACAATGAGCAGTTCTTC. It encodes CASSSLARGAYNEQFF.

The chain joins TRBV7-9 to TRBJ2-7; D remains unclear. This CDR3 is 14 amino acids long. Germline-derived CDR1 and CDR2 are SEHNR and FQNEAQ (reference sequence). Deletions cut 5 bases from V and 2 bases from J, with 13 bases between. This chain's CDR3 is CASSPKDKTYEQYV. The CDR3 nucleotides read TGTGCCAGCAGCCCGAAAGACAAGACCTACGAGCAGTACGTC.

The chain links TRBV19 to TRBJ1-4, with 10 bases lining up with TRBD1. Unmatched junction bases numbered 10, after V lost 5 bases and J lost 16 bases. The CDR3 has 13 residues. CDR1 LNHDA and CDR2 SQIVND come from the germline V gene (reference sequence). Here the CDR3 reads CASSPSVRQGAFF. In DNA, the CDR3 is TGTGCCAGTAGTCCATCTGTCAGACAGGGGGCGTTTTTT.

The CDR3 spells CATRGQMNTEAFF. As DNA, the CDR3 is TGTGCCACCCGAGGACAGATGAACACTGAAGCTTTCTTT. The V gene is TRBV24-1, the J gene TRBJ1-1; D might be TRBD1 (6 bases). Trimming left V 9 bases short and J 0 bases short, with 10 bases between. The CDR3 runs to 13 residues. Per the germline V gene, CDR1 is KGHDR and CDR2 is SFDVKD.

The rearrangement joins TRBV9 to TRBJ2-5; D is ambiguous. The CDR3 is made up of 14 amino acids. Germline lookup yields CDR1 SGDLS and CDR2 YYNGEE. V was clipped by 3 bases and J by 5 bases, with 14 bases between them. The CDR3 spells CASSDQSLGETQYF. The CDR3 region has the DNA TGTGCCAGCAGCGACCAAAGCCTCGGTGAGACCCAGTACTTC.